These T cell receptor beta chains were read from a single sample in a study of blood T cell repertoires in COVID-19. Profiled with immunoSEQ multiplex PCR; TCRdb holds only in-frame clones, not every one. The repertoire holds over 90,000 clones, with 87% as singletons. Sequenced material: peripheral blood. These receptors all stem from a man in his forties or fifties in a cohort sampled during active COVID-19. The CDR3 runs from the conserved cysteine through the conserved F or W. The order of the fields is clone size, V gene, CDR3 protein. Size values are once, few and many counts, or a class for expanded clones, and some rows have none.

>.|TRBV4-2
CASSQEQGAHEKLFF
>few|TRBV12-3/TRBV12-4
CASSFRTDEAFF
>.|TRBV28
CASSFNSRGKRWETQYF
>.|TRBV6-1
CASSESGGPNTGELFF
>.|TRBV7-2
CASSVSGTVYGYTF
>.|TRBV27
CASGLAFTQYF
>.|TRBV24-1
CATPGLGSLFSGNTIYF
>.|TRBV4-3
CASSQEQGMNTQYF
>.|TRBV11-3
CASSPRDRGYGYTF
>.|TRBV5-4
CASSFGSGAGDTQYF
>once|TRBV19
CASIGQFNQPQHF
>.|TRBV24-1
CATSDTGGHGYTF
>.|TRBV28
CASSLSAPGNTEAFF
>.|TRBV11-2
CASSFTGATPYQETQYF
>.|TRBV7-9
CASSFGGDTQYF
>once|TRBV6-5
CASSYRGHTSYNEQFF
>.|TRBV19
CASKGTGGGSPLHF
>few|TRBV3-1/TRBV3-2
CASSQVRTSGGELFF
>.|TRBV10-3
CAISAHSGGADEQFF
>.|TRBV13
CASSPLGGSGGVVTQYF
>.|TRBV29-1
CSVDRPSSNEQFF
>few|TRBV6-2/TRBV6-3
CASSYSPSGGSTDTQYF
>few|TRBV29-1
CSVELRGLLNTEAFF
>.|TRBV6-2/TRBV6-3
CASSQERWDRGRYGYTF
>.|TRBV5-8
CTRMRAIYF
>.|TRBV11-1
CASSQDRNQPQHF
>.|TRBV9
CASSKGETQYF
>.|TRBV24-1
CATSRGNGYTF
>.|TRBV28
CASNLPLGGNTEAFF
>.|TRBV3-1/TRBV3-2
CASSPGGGGLDTQYF
>.|TRBV3-1/TRBV3-2
CASSPTHGETQYF
>.|TRBV24-1
CATSDTGGLDTQYF
>.|TRBV18
CASSPPGTSGGAFYEQYF
>.|TRBV4-1
CASSLADSGNTIYF
>.|TRBV19
CASSTPGWETQYF
>.|TRBV5-1
CASSYRGRTNTEAFF
>.|TRBV5-5
CASSPGQPTYNEQFF
>.|TRBV28
CASIRGADDIYEQYF
>.|TRBV6-5
CASRAGGPDTQYF
>.|TRBV6-5
CASSPLAGGYNEQFF
>.|TRBV2
CASSDRQGGEKLFF
>few|TRBV10-1
CASSPAGGLSSYEQYF
>.|TRBV11-2
CASSLSGTDIHGYTF
>.|TRBV4-1
CASSQESAGVIEKLFF